Each of the 27 T cell receptor beta chains below was sequenced from the same sample in a study of control samples from healthy donors and cancer patients. Clones were sequenced by immunoSEQ multiplex PCR, and TCRdb holds only the in-frame ones, with some missing. The data contain 170,000 or so clones, around 87% of them singletons. The source material was blood. These receptors were collected from a woman in her forties or fifties in good health.

This chain joins TRBV27 and TRBJ2-5; D remains ambiguous. This CDR3 region has 11 residues. Germline assignment: CDR1 MNHEY and CDR2 SMNVEV (reference sequence). The germline V and J ends were trimmed by 3 bases and 4 bases, with 3 bases remaining between them. The CDR3 DNA reads as TGTGCCAGCAGTTTGGGAGAGACCCAGTACTTC. Translating gives CASSLGETQYF.

The genes are TRBV27 and TRBJ2-7; TRBD2 matches at 7 bases. Per the germline V gene, CDR1 is MNHEY and CDR2 is SMNVEV (reference sequence). Germline trimming cut 8 bases from V and 4 bases from J; bases unmatched to any gene: 17. This CDR3 contains 16 residues. The CDR3 nucleotides read TGTGCCAGCTCCTTGTCCGCAGCCGGGAGGCGGTACGAGCAGTACTTC. It specifies CASSLSAAGRRYEQYF.

The V and J genes are TRBV5-1 and TRBJ1-2; 8 bases line up with TRBD1. V lost 4 bases to trimming and J lost 8 bases; unmatched junction nucleotides: 7. This CDR3 has 13 residues. Germline CDR1 and CDR2: SGHRS and YFSETQ. The CDR3 sequence is CASSPEDRDGYTF. In nucleotides, the CDR3 is TGCGCCAGCAGCCCAGAGGACAGGGACGGCTACACCTTC.

By sample fraction, this clone is medium-sized. The rearrangement uses TRBV4-1 and TRBJ2-7; no clear D gene. Germline V CDR1 and CDR2: MGHRA, YSYEKL. CDR3 size: 15 residues. V shed 0 bases and J shed 3 bases, with 12 bases lying between them. CDR3 bases: TGCGCCAGCAGCCAAGATGTTGGCAGATACTACGAGCAGTACTTC. Protein product: CASSQDVGRYYEQYF.

The chain employs TRBV6-5 and TRBJ2-1; 7 positions match TRBD2. CDR1 and CDR2 from the germline V gene are MNHEY and SVGAGI. CDR3 length: 15 residues. Trimming removed 5 bases from V and 9 bases from J; junction bases left unmatched: 13. CDR3 residues: CASSTLRERKSEQFF. The DNA for the CDR3 is TGTGCCAGCAGTACGTTGCGGGAGCGCAAGAGTGAGCAGTTCTTC.

The gene calls are TRBV7-3 and TRBJ2-1; D not certain. V gave up 2 bases and J gave up 5 bases, with 7 bases separating them. This CDR3 comprises 13 residues. Germline lookup yields CDR1 SGHTA and CDR2 FQGTGA. CDR3 amino acids: CASSLARHNEQFF. The CDR3 DNA follows: TGTGCCAGCAGCTTAGCTAGGCACAATGAGCAGTTCTTC. The whole variable domain, filled in from reference TRBV7-3 and TRBJ2-1, reads GAGVSQTPSNKVTEKGKYVELRCDPISGHTALYWYRQSLGQGPEFLIYFQGTGAADDSGLPNDRFFAVRPEGSVSTLKIQRTERGDSAVYLCASSLARHNEQFFGPGTRLTVL.

This clone was seen a single time. CDR3 loop: CASSFPTSGNRLYEQYF. CDR3 in DNA: TGTGCCAGCAGCTTTCCCACGAGCGGAAACAGACTCTACGAGCAGTACTTC. The chain is built from TRBV5-6 and TRBJ2-7, with TRBD2 as a possible D gene (5 bases). The CDR3 sequence is 17 residues long. Trimming left V 2 bases short and J 3 bases short, with 21 bases between. Looked up from germline, CDR1 is SGHDT and CDR2 is YYEEEE.

This chain connects TRBV11-3 to TRBJ2-1; the D gene is possibly TRBD2 (6 bases). The germline CDR1 and CDR2 sequences are SGHNT and YENEEA. Trimming removed 0 bases at V and 10 bases at J, with 16 bases between. The CDR3 has 15 amino acids. CDR3: CASSLDSGLNGEQFF. CDR3 DNA sequence: TGTGCCAGCAGCTTAGACAGCGGGCTAAACGGGGAGCAGTTCTTC.

The J gene is TRBJ2-7, the V gene TRBV5-1; perhaps TRBD2 as D (6 bases). Germline V gene data show CDR1 as SGHRS and CDR2 as YFSETQ. CDR3 size: 14 residues. V shed 4 bases and J shed 3 bases, with 14 bases lying between them. In DNA, the CDR3 is TGCGCCAGCAGCGTAGCGTTGCGGGACTACGAGCAGTACTTC. Translated: CASSVALRDYEQYF. Full variable domain (outside the CDR3, taken from reference TRBV5-1 and TRBJ2-7): KAGVTQTPRYLIKTRGQQVTLSCSPISGHRSVSWYQQTPGQGLQFLFEYFSETQRNKGNFPGRFSGRQFSNSRSEMNVSTLELGDSALYLCASSVALRDYEQYFGPGTRLTVT.

This clone came up once. V usage is TRBV5-5 and J usage is TRBJ1-2; 12 bases fit TRBD1. The CDR3 consists of 15 residues. V lost 5 bases, J lost 7 bases, and 9 bases stayed unmatched. The germline V gene encodes CDR1 SGHKS and CDR2 YYEKEE (reference sequence). The DNA for the CDR3 is TGTGCCAGCAGGAAACCGGGACAGGGGGCGTCTGGCTACACCTTC. This translates into CASRKPGQGASGYTF.

The CDR3 bases are TGTGCCAGCAGCGTAGCGCTTGGTGTTACCGATGAAAAACTGTTTTTT. This gives the protein CASSVALGVTDEKLFF. The chain links TRBV9 to TRBJ1-4; D is uncertain. The CDR3 has 16 amino acids. Germline values: CDR1 SGDLS, CDR2 YYNGEE. The ends were cut back, 0 bases at V and 6 bases at J, with 15 bases in the middle.

This clone has just a few counts. This chain's CDR3 is CASSLGDRAYNEQFF. The CDR3 region has the DNA TGCGCCAGCAGCTTGGGGGACAGGGCTTACAATGAGCAGTTCTTC. The gene calls are TRBV5-1 and TRBJ2-1; 9 positions match TRBD1. Unmatched junction bases numbered 2, after V lost 0 bases and J lost 4 bases. CDR3 length equals 15 residues. Germline V gene data show CDR1 as SGHRS and CDR2 as YFSETQ. The full variable domain, rest sourced from reference TRBV5-1 and TRBJ2-1, is KAGVTQTPRYLIKTRGQQVTLSCSPISGHRSVSWYQQTPGQGLQFLFEYFSETQRNKGNFPGRFSGRQFSNSRSEMNVSTLELGDSALYLCASSLGDRAYNEQFFGPGTRLTVL.

V usage is TRBV28 and J usage is TRBJ1-2; no reliable D call. Deletions cut 4 bases from V and 3 bases from J, with 3 bases between. This CDR3 region has 11 residues. In germline, CDR1 is MDHEN, CDR2 SYDVKM. CDR3 sequence: CASSSYYGYTF. CDR3 DNA: TGTGCCAGCAGTTCGTACTATGGCTACACCTTC.

The chain links TRBV11-2 to TRBJ2-7; no reliable D call. Germline lookup yields CDR1 SGHAT and CDR2 FQNNGV. Trimming stripped 1 base from V and 3 bases from J, with 4 bases between. This CDR3 region has 12 residues. The CDR3 bases are TGTGCCAGCAGCTTAGTTGACTACGAGCAGTACTTC. It translates to CASSLVDYEQYF.

With regard to this clone: The sample carries other DNA sequences with the same CDR3. J is TRBJ2-1 and V is TRBV4-1, with 10 bases aligning to TRBD2. This CDR3 is 17 amino acids long. CDR1 and CDR2 from the germline V gene are MGHRA and YSYEKL. With V trimmed by 1 base and J by 2 bases, 5 bases remained unmatched. The CDR3 coding sequence is TGCGCCAGCAGCCAAGTCCTAGCGGGAGAAGCCTACAATGAGCAGTTCTTC. Its translation: CASSQVLAGEAYNEQFF.

J is TRBJ1-2 and V is TRBV7-2, with D perhaps TRBD1 (5 bases). The CDR3 is made up of 13 amino acids. Trimming removed 3 bases at V and 7 bases at J, with 12 bases between. CDR1 and CDR2 from the germline V gene are SGHTA and FQGNSA. Written as DNA, the CDR3 is TGTGCCAGCAGCTTTTCCCGGGACGGTGGCTACACCTTC. Protein: CASSFSRDGGYTF.

V is TRBV5-1 and J is TRBJ2-1; 8 bases align to TRBD1. Trimming cost V 4 bases and J 6 bases; bases outside gene matches: 3. Germline V CDR1 and CDR2: SGHRS, YFSETQ. This CDR3 has 13 amino acids. The CDR3 DNA reads TGCGCCAGCAGCCCGGGACAGGCCAATGAGCAGTTCTTC. Its translation is CASSPGQANEQFF. Looking up the rest from reference TRBV5-1 and TRBJ2-1 gives the full variable domain: KAGVTQTPRYLIKTRGQQVTLSCSPISGHRSVSWYQQTPGQGLQFLFEYFSETQRNKGNFPGRFSGRQFSNSRSEMNVSTLELGDSALYLCASSPGQANEQFFGPGTRLTVL.

The chain is built from TRBV24-1 and TRBJ2-1; 10 bases match TRBD1. Germline V gene sequence: CDR1 KGHDR, CDR2 SFDVKD. This CDR3 comprises 17 residues. V was clipped by 5 bases and J by 6 bases; unmatched bases: 12. CDR3 amino acids: CATSGGWDRGNSNEQFF. CDR3 DNA: TGTGCCACCAGTGGCGGATGGGACAGGGGAAATAGCAATGAGCAGTTCTTC.

The chain combines TRBV5-1 with TRBJ1-1; 7 bases align to TRBD1. CDR1 SGHRS and CDR2 YFSETQ come from the germline V gene. V trimming: 4 bases; J trimming: 1 base; junction bases outside the gene matches: 1. This CDR3 has 13 amino acids. The CDR3 nucleotides read TGCGCCAGCAGCCCAGGGGGGAACACTGAAGCTTTCTTT. Translated, it gives CASSPGGNTEAFF.

The rearrangement joins TRBV7-2 to TRBJ1-2, with 8 bases lining up with TRBD1. Germline V gene lookup returns CDR1 SGHTA and CDR2 FQGNSA. The CDR3 spans 14 residues. J lost 8 bases, V lost 0 bases, and 5 bases had no gene match. CDR3 residues: CASSLAQGAEGYTF. CDR3 nucleotide sequence: TGTGCCAGCAGCTTAGCGCAGGGGGCGGAAGGCTACACCTTC. Based on the CDR3 plus reference TRBV7-2 and TRBJ1-2, the full variable domain is GAGVSQSPSNKVTEKGKDVELRCDPISGHTALYWYRQSLGQGLEFLIYFQGNSAPDKSGLPSDRFSAERTGGSVSTLTIQRTQQEDSAVYLCASSLAQGAEGYTFGSGTRLTVV.

The V gene is TRBV18, the J gene TRBJ2-7, with D maybe TRBD2 (5 bases). The V gene lost 1 base and the J gene lost 5 bases, with 12 bases spanning the gap. CDR3 size: 14 residues. CDR1 is KGHSH and CDR2 is LQKENI in the germline V gene. In nucleotides, the CDR3 is TGTGCCAGCTCACCACTTGCCGTCGGGAACGAGCAGTACTTC. Its protein product is CASSPLAVGNEQYF. The full variable domain, completed using reference TRBV18 and TRBJ2-7, is NAGVMQNPRHLVRRRGQEARLRCSPMKGHSHVYWYRQLPEEGLKFMVYLQKENIIDESGMPKERFSAEFPKEGPSILRIQQVVRGDSAAYFCASSPLAVGNEQYFGPGTRLTVT.

The chain uses TRBV7-3 and TRBJ2-3; 10 bases line up with TRBD2. With 1 base clipped from V and 1 base from J, the junction kept 2 bases outside the gene matches. There are 16 residues in the CDR3. Germline CDR1 reads SGHTA; CDR2 reads FQGTGA. The CDR3 sequence: CASSLIGTSGTDTQYF. The CDR3, as DNA: TGTGCCAGCAGCTTAATCGGGACTAGCGGCACAGATACGCAGTATTTT.

Here the CDR3 reads CASRGRGSYNEQFF. The CDR3 DNA is TGTGCCAGTAGGGGCAGAGGCTCCTACAATGAGCAGTTCTTC. The chain joins TRBV19 to TRBJ2-1; D gene unclear. The CDR3 contains 14 residues. CDR1 is LNHDA and CDR2 is SQIVND in the germline V gene (reference sequence). The V gene lost 6 bases and the J gene lost 0 bases, with 9 bases spanning the gap. Together with reference TRBV19 and TRBJ2-1, the CDR3 gives the full variable domain: DGGITQSPKYLFRKEGQNVTLSCEQNLNHDAMYWYRQDPGQGLRLIYYSQIVNDFQKGDIAEGYSVSREKKESFPLTVTSAQKNPTAFYLCASRGRGSYNEQFFGPGTRLTVL.

This chain links TRBV5-4 with TRBJ2-3; no reliable D call. V was shortened by 4 bases and J by 2 bases, with 17 bases between the two germline ends. Germline values: CDR1 SGHNT, CDR2 YYREEE (reference sequence). The CDR3 consists of 16 residues. Written as DNA, the CDR3 is TGTGCCAGCAGCCCCCTAGGAATTGCGGTCACAGATACGCAGTATTTT. It is translated as CASSPLGIAVTDTQYF.

J is TRBJ1-2 and V is TRBV2; TRBD1 aligns across 8 bases. The trim removed 9 bases at V and 8 bases at J, leaving 11 bases unmatched. The germline V gene encodes CDR1 SNHLY and CDR2 FYNNEI. There are 13 residues in the CDR3. The DNA of the CDR3 is TGTGCCAGTGAGACAGGGGCCTCCCGGGGCTACACCTTC. Translating gives CASETGASRGYTF.

The chain combines TRBV24-1 with TRBJ2-1; possibly TRBD1 for D (6 bases). Trimming cost V 9 bases and J 8 bases, with 13 bases left between them. The CDR3 contains 12 residues. Germline CDR1 KGHDR, CDR2 SFDVKD. CDR3 residues: CATAEQGHEQFF. In DNA, the CDR3 is TGTGCCACCGCGGAACAGGGCCATGAGCAGTTCTTC.

The genes are TRBV12-2 and TRBJ1-5; the table's TRBD1 call for D was not verified on the DNA. TRBV12-2 is deemed a pseudogene. This CDR3 is 15 amino acids long. CDR3 in DNA: TGTGCAAGTCGCTTATGGACAGGGGGAGCTCAGCCCCAGCATTTT. As protein: CASRLWTGGAQPQHF.